This T cell receptor beta chain is from a study of cytomegalovirus exposure and HLA in healthy donors. Study-wide results and caveats: The majority of CMV-associated TCR beta chains were reported as apparently HLA-restricted in a later analysis. Productive status was seen about 90% or about 30% of the time for most TCR beta V segments in an earlier analysis. With later analysis, a missense DCLRE1C variant became linked to TCR beta V- and J-gene trimming.

With 60 Vbeta and 13 Jbeta primers, the PCR was carried out. TCRdb keeps only in-frame clones here, not all; method: immunoSEQ multiplex PCR. Of tens of thousands of clones in the sample, roughly 80% were seen once. On this clone: Its cognate antigen is unknown.

From germline, CDR1 is SGHRS and CDR2 YFSETQ. There are 13 residues in the CDR3. V lost 0 bases to trimming and J lost 8 bases, with 11 bases between them. The chain has TRBV5-1 and TRBJ1-2; TRBD1 is a possible D gene (6 bases). The sequence derives from a man aged 30 to 45 in good health and CMV-seropositive. The sample was PBMCs. The CDR3 DNA is TGCGCCAGCAGCTTGGGACAGGCTCGGGGCTACACCTTC. Translation gives CASSLGQARGYTF. The complete variable domain, with remaining parts taken from reference TRBV5-1 and TRBJ1-2, reads KAGVTQTPRYLIKTRGQQVTLSCSPISGHRSVSWYQQTPGQGLQFLFEYFSETQRNKGNFPGRFSGRQFSNSRSEMNVSTLELGDSALYLCASSLGQARGYTFGSGTRLTVV.